The 27 T cell receptor beta chains below were found in one sample sequenced in a study of cytomegalovirus exposure and HLA in healthy donors. In the PCR, 60 Vbeta and 13 Jbeta primers were used. The method was immunoSEQ multiplex PCR; TCRdb's version includes in-frame clones alone and lacks a portion of them. The sample shows roughly 180,000 clones, 80% to 90% of them seen only once. Sequenced input: PBMCs. Receptor source: a male donor in good health and CMV-seronegative.

The chain links TRBV11-2 to TRBJ2-1, with 12 bases aligning to TRBD1. Germline CDR1 and CDR2: SGHAT and FQNNGV. The CDR3 is 16 amino acids. The junction had 4 bases not matched to a gene; V was cut back by 0 bases and J by 7 bases. The CDR3 bases are TGTGCCAGCAGCTTAGACCCGGGACAGGGGGCGAATGAGCAGTTCTTC. Its translation: CASSLDPGQGANEQFF.

For this clone: The junction departs from the called germline gene at one end, perhaps through a read error. The same CDR3 also results from other DNA sequences found in this sample. The chain employs TRBV7-6 and TRBJ2-3; D gene ambiguous. The CDR3 is 14 amino acids. From germline, CDR1 is SGHVS and CDR2 FNYEAQ. The CDR3 protein is CASSARGSTDTQYF. For the CDR3, the DNA is TGTGCCAGCAGCGCCAGAGGTAGCACGGATACGCAGTATTTT. The full variable domain, completed using reference TRBV7-6 and TRBJ2-3, is GAGVSQSPRYKVTKRGQDVALRCDPISGHVSLYWYRQALGQGPEFLTYFNYEAQQDKSGLPNDRFSAERPEGSISTLTIQRTEQRDSAMYRCASSARGSTDTQYFGPGTRLTVL.

The chain recombines TRBV29-1 with TRBJ2-1; 13 bases are shared with TRBD2. V dropped 7 bases and J dropped 3; count of bases not matched to a gene: 3. Germline V lookup: CDR1 SQVTM, CDR2 ANQGSEA. The CDR3 is made up of 14 amino acids. CDR3 DNA: TGCAGCGCCCGGACTAGCGGGGGCTACAATGAGCAGTTCTTC. Protein: CSARTSGGYNEQFF.

The chain uses TRBV9 and TRBJ2-3; D might be TRBD2 (5 bases). CDR1 and CDR2 (germline): SGDLS, YYNGEE. V dropped 0 bases and J dropped 2 bases, with 13 bases sitting between them. CDR3 length: 16 residues. As DNA, the CDR3 is TGTGCCAGCAGCGTAGGCCCTGAGCGGCTCACAGATACGCAGTATTTT. Its translation is CASSVGPERLTDTQYF.

The V and J genes are TRBV21-1 and TRBJ1-2. TRBV21-1 is a pseudogene segment. The CDR3 consists of 15 residues. Here the CDR3 DNA reads TGTGCCAGCAGCAAAATCCCCCTAGTGGAGTATGGCTACACCTTC. This sequence encodes CASSKIPLVEYGYTF.

This chain connects TRBV18 to TRBJ1-1, with a weak D call TRBD1 (5 bases). CDR3 length: 14 amino acids. The germline V gene has CDR1 KGHSH and CDR2 LQKENI. Trimming pared 4 bases from V and 2 bases from J, leaving 11 bases between. CDR3 DNA sequence: TGTGCCAGCTCACTTGACAGAGGAAACACTGAAGCTTTCTTT. Translating it yields CASSLDRGNTEAFF.

The chain carries TRBV9 and TRBJ2-1, with 13 positions matching TRBD2. Germline V gene sequence: CDR1 SGDLS, CDR2 YYNGEE. With V trimmed by 2 bases and J by 10 bases, 9 bases remained unmatched. The CDR3 has 16 residues. In DNA, the CDR3 is TGTGCCAGCAGCGTGCGCAGGACTAGCGGGAGTGGGGAGCAGTTCTTC. Encoded protein: CASSVRRTSGSGEQFF. Looking up the rest from reference TRBV9 and TRBJ2-1 gives the full variable domain: DSGVTQTPKHLITATGQRVTLRCSPRSGDLSVYWYQQSLDQGLQFLIQYYNGEERAKGNILERFSAQQFPDLHSELNLSSLELGDSALYFCASSVRRTSGSGEQFFGPGTRLTVL.

This CDR3 reads CASSTGLDEQFF. DNA of the CDR3: TGTGCCAGTAGTACCGGACTAGATGAGCAGTTCTTC. The chain employs TRBV19 and TRBJ2-1, with 7 bases fitting TRBD2. Germline loops: CDR1 LNHDA, CDR2 SQIVND (reference sequence). V was pared by 4 bases and J by 8 bases, with 2 bases of the junction left unmatched. This CDR3 comprises 12 residues.

The chain links TRBV29-1 to TRBJ2-5; 9 positions agree with TRBD1. The CDR3 sequence is 13 residues long. V lost 4 bases and J lost 3; bases outside the gene matches: 3. In germline, CDR1 is SQVTM, CDR2 ANQGSEA. The DNA of the CDR3 is TGCAGCGTTGGACAGGGGGGAGAAGAGACCCAGTACTTC. Translation: CSVGQGGEETQYF.

This clone was counted many times. The rearrangement uses TRBV7-9 and TRBJ1-1, with D perhaps TRBD1 (6 bases). From germline, CDR1 is SEHNR and CDR2 FQNEAQ (reference sequence). The CDR3 has 15 amino acids. Trimming removed 6 bases from V and 0 bases from J, with 14 bases in between. The CDR3 region is CASRPKDRLNTEAFF. DNA for the CDR3: TGTGCCAGCAGACCGAAGGACAGATTGAACACTGAAGCTTTCTTT.

A word on this clone: The same CDR3 also results from other DNA sequences found in this sample. In DNA form, the CDR3 reads TGTGCCAGCAGCCCCGCAGGGGATGAAAAACTGTTTTTT. Its protein product is CASSPAGDEKLFF. V and J are TRBV28 and TRBJ1-4; D is perhaps TRBD1 (6 bases). This CDR3 has 13 amino acids. V gave up 6 bases and J gave up 6 bases, with 11 bases separating them. In germline, CDR1 is MDHEN, CDR2 SYDVKM.

V gene TRBV19 combines with J gene TRBJ1-5; TRBD1 aligns across 7 bases. The trim removed 5 bases at V and 6 bases at J, leaving 4 bases unmatched. The CDR3 loop spans 13 amino acids. Looked up from germline, CDR1 is LNHDA and CDR2 is SQIVND (reference sequence). For the CDR3, the DNA is TGTGCCAGTAGTTCCTACAGGGGTCAGCCCCAGCATTTT. Translation gives CASSSYRGQPQHF.

J is TRBJ1-4 and V is TRBV5-3, with TRBD1 as a possible D gene (5 bases). TRBV5-3 counts as an open reading frame of uncertain function. The V and J ends lost 1 base and 3 bases respectively, with 10 bases between them. The CDR3 consists of 15 residues. The CDR3 loop is CARSLITGANEKLFF. Written as DNA, the CDR3 is TGTGCCAGAAGCTTGATAACAGGAGCTAATGAAAAACTGTTTTTT.

This clone has only a few counts. CDR3 region: CATSRDGRGRQPQHF. The CDR3 DNA sequence: TGTGCCACCAGCAGAGATGGCAGGGGAAGGCAGCCCCAGCATTTT. The chain combines TRBV15 with TRBJ1-5; perhaps TRBD1 as D (6 bases). The V gene's germline CDR1 is LNHNV and CDR2 YYDKDF (reference sequence). V was trimmed by 0 bases and J by 7 bases, leaving 13 bases between them. CDR3 length: 15 residues.

The genes are TRBV7-6 and TRBJ2-2; TRBD1 matches at 10 bases. The CDR3 runs 15 residues. In germline, CDR1 is SGHVS, CDR2 FNYEAQ. With V trimmed by 6 bases and J by 6 bases, 7 bases remained unmatched. The CDR3 DNA follows: TGTGCCAGCAGTTCTACAGGGACAGGGGCCGGGGAGCTGTTTTTT. This gives the protein CASSSTGTGAGELFF. Using reference TRBV7-6 and TRBJ2-2 for the parts outside the CDR3, the full variable domain is GAGVSQSPRYKVTKRGQDVALRCDPISGHVSLYWYRQALGQGPEFLTYFNYEAQQDKSGLPNDRFSAERPEGSISTLTIQRTEQRDSAMYRCASSSTGTGAGELFFGEGSRLTVL.

This clone was found a few times. In the same sample, other DNA sequences code for this CDR3. The V gene is TRBV7-9, the J gene TRBJ1-2, with a tentative D call TRBD1 (6 bases). V lost 5 bases to trimming and J lost 4 bases, with 11 bases between them. CDR3 size: 13 residues. Germline CDR1 reads SEHNR; CDR2 reads FQNEAQ (reference sequence). CDR3 loop: CASSPPDSYGYTF. The CDR3 DNA reads TGTGCCAGCAGCCCCCCGGACAGCTATGGCTACACCTTC.

The gene calls are TRBV19 and TRBJ1-1, with 10 nucleotides matching TRBD1. The trim removed 6 bases at V and 3 bases at J, leaving 4 bases unmatched. Germline CDR1 and CDR2: LNHDA and SQIVND (reference sequence). This CDR3 is built from 14 residues. CDR3 loop: CASSPTGGDTEAFF. DNA of the CDR3: TGTGCCAGTAGCCCGACAGGGGGCGACACTGAAGCTTTCTTT.

This rearrangement joins TRBV7-2 to TRBJ1-4; 8 bases are shared with TRBD1. Losses at the gene ends were 5 bases for V and 7 bases for J; bases not matched to a gene: 15. Germline CDR1 and CDR2: SGHTA and FQGNSA. The CDR3 runs to 17 residues. CDR3 in amino acids: CASSTEGAGGWGEKLFF. CDR3 in DNA: TGTGCCAGCAGCACGGAAGGGGCAGGGGGCTGGGGTGAAAAACTGTTTTTT. The whole variable domain, filled in from reference TRBV7-2 and TRBJ1-4, reads GAGVSQSPSNKVTEKGKDVELRCDPISGHTALYWYRQSLGQGLEFLIYFQGNSAPDKSGLPSDRFSAERTGGSVSTLTIQRTQQEDSAVYLCASSTEGAGGWGEKLFFGSGTQLSVL.

This rearrangement joins TRBV9 to TRBJ1-2, with a tentative D call TRBD1 (5 bases). Trimming took off 3 bases at V and 2 bases at J, with 11 bases between the two ends. Germline V gene lookup returns CDR1 SGDLS and CDR2 YYNGEE. The CDR3 is 14 amino acids. The CDR3 reads CASSAPGGNYGYTF. CDR3 sequence (DNA): TGTGCCAGCAGCGCCCCCGGGGGGAACTATGGCTACACCTTC. The whole variable domain, remainder taken from reference TRBV9 and TRBJ1-2, is DSGVTQTPKHLITATGQRVTLRCSPRSGDLSVYWYQQSLDQGLQFLIQYYNGEERAKGNILERFSAQQFPDLHSELNLSSLELGDSALYFCASSAPGGNYGYTFGSGTRLTVV.

The chain joins TRBV19 to TRBJ2-7; 8 nucleotides line up with TRBD1. There are 15 residues in the CDR3. After removal of 1 base from V and 7 bases from J, the junction contained 9 bases not matched to a gene. CDR1 LNHDA and CDR2 SQIVND come from the germline V gene (reference sequence). The DNA for the CDR3 is TGTGCCAGTAGTATAGGAGGGACAGGAGGCGTGGAGCAGTACTTC. Residues: CASSIGGTGGVEQYF. Full variable domain (rest looked up from reference TRBV19 and TRBJ2-7): DGGITQSPKYLFRKEGQNVTLSCEQNLNHDAMYWYRQDPGQGLRLIYYSQIVNDFQKGDIAEGYSVSREKKESFPLTVTSAQKNPTAFYLCASSIGGTGGVEQYFGPGTRLTVT.

The CDR3 is CASSYISGRGKNIQYF. The CDR3 coding sequence is TGTGCCAGCAGTTACATTAGCGGGAGGGGGAAAAACATTCAGTACTTC. The rearrangement uses TRBV6-5 and TRBJ2-4, with TRBD2 matching over 11 bases. This CDR3 spans 16 amino acids. V shed 2 bases and J 4 bases; nucleotides not matched to a gene: 4. CDR1 is MNHEY, CDR2 SVGAGI, per germline.

This chain joins TRBV6-1 and TRBJ2-7; 7 nucleotides line up with TRBD2. Germline V CDR1 and CDR2: MNHNS, SASEGT. With 10 bases clipped from V and 4 bases from J, the junction kept 10 bases outside the gene matches. The CDR3 is 13 residues long. The CDR3 spells CATVSSGVYEQYF. The CDR3 DNA is TGTGCCACCGTCTCAAGCGGGGTATACGAGCAGTACTTC.

The chain combines TRBV5-1 with TRBJ2-3, with 11 bases aligning to TRBD2. Losses at the gene ends were 0 bases for V and 5 bases for J; bases not matched to a gene: 8. The germline CDR1 and CDR2 sequences are SGHRS and YFSETQ. The CDR3 runs to 17 residues. CDR3 sequence reads: CASSLAWLAGGRDTQYF. CDR3 nucleotide sequence: TGCGCCAGCAGCTTGGCATGGCTAGCGGGAGGAAGAGATACGCAGTATTTT.

The chain uses TRBV19 and TRBJ2-7, with a tentative D call TRBD2 (5 bases). This CDR3 is 12 amino acids long. CDR1 is LNHDA, CDR2 SQIVND, per germline (reference sequence). V shed 9 bases and J shed 4 bases, with 13 bases lying between them. The CDR3 loop reads CASTDGGYEQYF. CDR3 DNA: TGTGCCAGCACAGACGGCGGGTACGAGCAGTACTTC.

This chain links TRBV4-3 with TRBJ1-2; D gene unclear. The CDR3 is 14 amino acids. Germline V gene data show CDR1 as LGHNA and CDR2 as YSLEER. Trimming took off 0 bases at V and 6 bases at J, with 11 bases between the two ends. The CDR3 here is CASSQEPFYDGYTF. CDR3 DNA: TGCGCCAGCAGCCAAGAGCCCTTCTATGATGGCTACACCTTC.

V gene TRBV19 combines with J gene TRBJ2-1; TRBD1 matches at 8 bases. The CDR3 has 15 amino acids. The junction had 3 bases not matched to a gene; V was cut back by 2 bases and J by 3 bases. CDR1 is LNHDA, CDR2 SQIVND, per germline (reference sequence). In DNA form, the CDR3 reads TGTGCCAGTAGTATACTAGGACAGGGCTACAATGAGCAGTTCTTC. This translates into CASSILGQGYNEQFF.

J is TRBJ2-5 and V is TRBV9, with 10 bases fitting TRBD2. Germline CDR1 reads SGDLS; CDR2 reads YYNGEE. This CDR3 has 15 amino acids. V was clipped by 4 bases and J by 3 bases; unmatched bases: 6. CDR3 sequence (DNA): TGTGCCAGCAGCCCCGGGACTAGCGAGAAAGAGACCCAGTACTTC. The encoded protein is CASSPGTSEKETQYF.